The clone carrying this TCR beta chain has a count of ten or more. The sample belongs to a study of early T cells in non-severe SARS-CoV-2 infection. Looking at the study overall: Sequencing of unsorted whole blood was done on bulk RNA, leaving chains unpaired.

TCRdb reprocessed the 5' RACE reads with MiXCR, giving one entry per CDR3 protein. The sample lists tens of thousands of distinct CDR3 sequences, about an eighth occurring once. This TCR came from an adult who was a healthcare worker with PCR-confirmed SARS-CoV-2 infection or an uninfected control (not recorded which). The sequencing here drew on whole blood, taken at baseline.

CDR3 in amino acids: CASSPRTSGSYNEQFF. In nucleotides, the CDR3 is TGTGCCAGCAGTCCCCGGACTAGCGGCTCCTACAATGAGCAGTTCTTC. The V and J genes are TRBV12-3 or TRBV12-4 and TRBJ2-1, with 10 bases matching TRBD2. The CDR3 covers 16 residues. V was clipped by 5 bases and J by 0 bases; unmatched bases: 4.